Listed below are T cell receptor beta chains from one sample, sequenced in a study of a mutant IDH1 vaccine in newly diagnosed glioma. Assay used: immunoSEQ multiplex PCR; TCRdb lists only in-frame clones, some missing. Here the sample spans fewer than 35,000 clones, roughly 90% being singletons. No antigen is known for these receptors. Sequences were derived from PBMCs, sampled from a glioma patient whose treatment included an IDH1 peptide vaccine. These receptors all come from a man aged 40-50 years with glioma. CDR3s include the opening cysteine and the closing phenylalanine or tryptophan. D genes are given only for firm matches. Size is stated for part of the rows, as once, few or many counts, or as a class when the clone is expanded.

cdr3_nt: TGCAGCGCCCGACAGACTATGAACACTGAAGCTTTCTTT
cdr3_aa: CSARQTMNTEAFF
d_call: NA
v_call: TRBV29-1
clone_size: NA
j_call: TRBJ1-1

cdr3_nt: NA
cdr3_aa: CASSFLRARGTEAFF
d_call: NA
v_call: TRBV5-6
clone_size: once
j_call: TRBJ1-1

cdr3_nt: TGCGCCAGCAGCTCTGACACTGGAGGGTCACCCCTCCACTTT
cdr3_aa: CASSSDTGGSPLHF
d_call: NA
v_call: TRBV5-1
clone_size: NA
j_call: TRBJ1-6

cdr3_nt: TGTGCCATCAGCGAAGGACTAGCGGGGGGGACCCAGTACTTC
cdr3_aa: CAISEGLAGGTQYF
d_call: TRBD2
v_call: TRBV10-3
clone_size: NA
j_call: TRBJ2-5

cdr3_nt: TGTGCCAGCAGCAGGGCCGGGACGGTGAACACCGGGGAGCTGTTTTTT
cdr3_aa: CASSRAGTVNTGELFF
d_call: NA
v_call: TRBV5-5
clone_size: NA
j_call: TRBJ2-2

cdr3_nt: TGTTCGAGTGGCACTGAAGCTTTCTTT
cdr3_aa: CSSGTEAFF
d_call: NA
v_call: TRBV19
clone_size: once
j_call: TRBJ1-1

cdr3_nt: TGTGCCAGCAGTGAAATAGGGGTTGGAACAGATACGCAGTATTTT
cdr3_aa: CASSEIGVGTDTQYF
d_call: NA
v_call: TRBV2
clone_size: NA
j_call: TRBJ2-3

cdr3_nt: TGCGCCAGCAGCCAGGCGGGGGGTTACAATGAGCAGTTCTTC
cdr3_aa: CASSQAGGYNEQFF
d_call: TRBD2
v_call: TRBV4-1
clone_size: NA
j_call: TRBJ2-1

cdr3_nt: TGCGCCAGCAGCCAAGGATTAGCAGGGAGGGCCGGGGAGCTGTTTTTT
cdr3_aa: CASSQGLAGRAGELFF
d_call: TRBD2
v_call: TRBV4-1
clone_size: NA
j_call: TRBJ2-2

cdr3_nt: TGTGCCAGTAGTGGGACAGGGGGCTCGTCCTATGGCTACACCTTC
cdr3_aa: CASSGTGGSSYGYTF
d_call: TRBD1
v_call: TRBV19
clone_size: NA
j_call: TRBJ1-2